These 26 T cell receptor beta chains came from one sample sequenced in a study of T cell therapy after organ transplantation. Measured with immunoSEQ multiplex PCR; TCRdb has only the in-frame clones, and not every one. The sample gives fewer than 1,500 clones, 60% to 75% of which show up once; roughly 43% is in the top ten. These receptors are not linked to any known antigen. The source was CD8+ T cells from blood, collected before autologous CMV-specific T cell therapy. The receptor source for this set is a human patient who had received a solid organ transplant and had CMV disease.

This clone was picked up a small number of times. The chain links TRBV5-1 to TRBJ2-2; D is uncertain. This CDR3 has 13 residues. Germline V gene sequence: CDR1 SGHRS, CDR2 YFSETQ. The V and J ends lost 7 bases and 1 base respectively, with 8 bases between them. CDR3 in DNA: TGCGCCAGCCTCGAAGGGAACACCGGGGAGCTGTTTTTT. Translation: CASLEGNTGELFF.

This rearrangement joins TRBV2 to TRBJ2-3, with D unclear. Germline V gives CDR1 SNHLY, CDR2 FYNNEI. Trimming pared 4 bases from V and 2 bases from J, leaving 13 bases between. The CDR3 sequence is 15 residues long. The CDR3 DNA sequence: TGTGCCAGCAGTGCCCCCATTTTCTACACAGATACGCAGTATTTT. Its translation: CASSAPIFYTDTQYF.

The V and J genes are TRBV10-3 and TRBJ1-5; 7 positions match TRBD1. The CDR3 is made up of 13 amino acids. Germline V gene sequence: CDR1 ENHRY, CDR2 SYGVKD. After removal of 10 bases from V and 3 bases from J, the junction contained 6 bases not matched to a gene. The CDR3 nucleotides are TGTGCCACCTGGGACAGTAACAATCAGCCCCAGCATTTT. Translating gives CATWDSNNQPQHF.

The sample holds a few counts of this clone. Mismatch with germline at one junction end may stem from a read error. The chain is built from TRBV15 and TRBJ1-4; no definite D call. The length of the CDR3 is 16 residues. Germline lookup yields CDR1 LNHNV and CDR2 YYDKDF (reference sequence). CDR3 region: CATSGDEGGLDEKLFF. As DNA, the CDR3 is TGTGCCACCAGCGGAGACGAGGGAGGGCTGGATGAAAAACTGTTTTTT.

The chain employs TRBV9 and TRBJ1-3; D remains ambiguous. Germline lookup yields CDR1 SGDLS and CDR2 YYNGEE. With 5 bases removed from V and 0 bases from J, the gap between germline ends came to 6 bases. The CDR3 consists of 13 residues. The CDR3 loop is CASRSNSGNTIYF. The DNA of the CDR3 is TGTGCCAGCAGGTCCAACTCTGGAAACACCATATATTTT.

This clone occurred once. The chain recombines TRBV6-5 with TRBJ2-7, with 9 bases identical to TRBD1. After removal of 6 bases from V and 5 bases from J, the junction contained 11 bases not matched to a gene. This CDR3 comprises 15 residues. From germline, CDR1 is MNHEY and CDR2 SVGAGI. The CDR3: CASSFPGQGSHEQYF. In DNA form, the CDR3 reads TGTGCCAGCAGCTTTCCGGGACAGGGCTCTCACGAGCAGTACTTC.

This sequence joins TRBV9 and TRBJ2-3, with D maybe TRBD2 (5 bases). This CDR3 has 17 amino acids. Trimming removed 3 bases at V and 1 base at J, with 18 bases between. Germline values: CDR1 SGDLS, CDR2 YYNGEE. CDR3 in amino acids: CASSAPPGERGTDTQYF. The CDR3 DNA sequence: TGTGCCAGCAGCGCTCCGCCTGGGGAGAGGGGCACAGATACGCAGTATTTT. The whole variable domain, filled in from reference TRBV9 and TRBJ2-3, reads DSGVTQTPKHLITATGQRVTLRCSPRSGDLSVYWYQQSLDQGLQFLIQYYNGEERAKGNILERFSAQQFPDLHSELNLSSLELGDSALYFCASSAPPGERGTDTQYFGPGTRLTVL.

The J gene is TRBJ1-1, the V gene TRBV9, with D hard to call. This CDR3 has 15 residues. Per germline, CDR1 SGDLS and CDR2 YYNGEE. Trimming took 1 base from V and 0 from J, leaving 10 bases between them. The CDR3 DNA reads TGTGCCAGCAGCGTATACCAGACGATGAACACTGAAGCTTTCTTT. It codes for CASSVYQTMNTEAFF.

By sample share, this clone is large. V gene TRBV2 combines with J gene TRBJ1-6; no definite D call. The ends were cut back, 4 bases at V and 6 bases at J, with 10 bases in the middle. There are 14 residues in the CDR3. Germline loops: CDR1 SNHLY, CDR2 FYNNEI. The CDR3, as DNA: TGTGCCAGCAGTGCTCGGAAAGCTAATTCACCCCTCCACTTT. Its protein product is CASSARKANSPLHF.

The chain employs TRBV5-1 and TRBJ2-7; 10 bases align to TRBD1. Unmatched junction bases numbered 8, after V lost 6 bases and J lost 2 bases. The length of the CDR3 is 15 residues. Germline lookup yields CDR1 SGHRS and CDR2 YFSETQ. CDR3 coding DNA: TGCGCCAGCATGGGGCCCGGGACAGGGGCCTACGAGCAGTACTTC. It is translated as CASMGPGTGAYEQYF.

The DNA of the CDR3 is TGTGCCAGCAGCTTTAGAAACACCATATATTTT. Amino acids: CASSFRNTIYF. The V call is TRBV7-7, the J call TRBJ1-3; no definite D call. CDR1 and CDR2 from the germline V gene are SSHAT and FNYEAQ (reference sequence). The ends were cut back, 3 bases at V and 5 bases at J, with 2 bases in the middle. The CDR3 has 11 residues.

This chain connects TRBV5-6 to TRBJ1-3; unclear D gene. The CDR3 has 16 residues. V lost 1 base and J lost 0, with 11 bases in between. CDR1 and CDR2 (germline): SGHDT, YYEEEE. The CDR3 region is CASSLRLPYSGNTIYF. The CDR3 DNA reads TGTGCCAGCAGCTTGCGTCTCCCGTACTCTGGAAACACCATATATTTT.

The chain is built from TRBV4-3 and TRBJ2-2; TRBD2 matches 11 bases. The CDR3 loop spans 18 amino acids. Losses at the gene ends were 4 bases for V and 2 bases for J; bases not matched to a gene: 9. Germline V gives CDR1 LGHNA, CDR2 YSLEER. The CDR3 here is CASSLGAGLAANTGELFF. CDR3 nucleotides: TGCGCCAGCAGCCTTGGAGCGGGACTAGCGGCAAACACCGGGGAGCTGTTTTTT.

By frequency in the sample, this clone is large. J is TRBJ2-7 and V is TRBV28, with 9 positions matching TRBD1. V lost 11 bases, J lost 2 bases, and 19 bases stayed unmatched. The CDR3 spans 17 residues. Germline V CDR1 and CDR2: MDHEN, SYDVKM. In DNA, the CDR3 is TGTGCCGGCTCTTACAGGGGGCGCGGGGGACGTCCCTACGAGCAGTACTTC. This sequence encodes CAGSYRGRGGRPYEQYF.

V is TRBV29-1 and J is TRBJ1-2; D possibly corresponds to TRBD1 (5 bases). Germline CDR1 reads SQVTM; CDR2 reads ANQGSEA. V was trimmed by 3 bases and J by 8 bases, leaving 7 bases between them. The CDR3 extends over 10 amino acids. This chain's CDR3 is CSVDGAGYTF. DNA for the CDR3: TGCAGCGTTGATGGGGCGGGCTACACCTTC.

CDR3 protein: CASSSGVEKGYEQYF. CDR3 in DNA: TGTGCCAGCAGTTCAGGGGTAGAAAAGGGATACGAGCAGTACTTC. The chain combines TRBV6-1 with TRBJ2-7; maybe TRBD1 (6 bases). Trimming removed 5 bases at V and 4 bases at J, with 18 bases between. Germline values: CDR1 MNHNS, CDR2 SASEGT. The CDR3 has 15 amino acids.

This clone was counted a few times. The chain couples TRBV29-1 to TRBJ2-3; the D gene is possibly TRBD1 (5 bases). V dropped 3 bases and J dropped 0 bases, with 19 bases sitting between them. The CDR3 has 17 residues. The V gene's germline CDR1 is SQVTM and CDR2 ANQGSEA. This CDR3 is CSVDSDSLTPSTDTQYF. The CDR3 coding sequence is TGCAGCGTTGACAGCGACAGCCTAACCCCTAGCACAGATACGCAGTATTTT.

The chain uses TRBV5-1 and TRBJ1-4; TRBD1 aligns across 9 bases. CDR3 length: 15 residues. Germline loops: CDR1 SGHRS, CDR2 YFSETQ. Losses at the gene ends were 4 bases for V and 6 bases for J; bases not matched to a gene: 7. The CDR3 DNA sequence: TGCGCCAGCAGCCACTACAGGGGGCAGGATGAAAAACTGTTTTTT. Protein sequence: CASSHYRGQDEKLFF.

This sequence joins TRBV7-2 and TRBJ2-1, with a possible D match to TRBD2 (7 bases). This CDR3 region has 16 residues. Germline V gene lookup returns CDR1 SGHTA and CDR2 FQGNSA. With 1 base removed from V and 7 bases from J, the gap between germline ends came to 17 bases. Written as DNA, the CDR3 is TGTGCCAGCAGCTTAGTAGGAGGGGGGGCGTGGAATGAGCAGTTCTTC. Protein product: CASSLVGGGAWNEQFF. The variable domain in full, with the rest retrieved from reference TRBV7-2 and TRBJ2-1, is GAGVSQSPSNKVTEKGKDVELRCDPISGHTALYWYRQSLGQGLEFLIYFQGNSAPDKSGLPSDRFSAERTGGSVSTLTIQRTQQEDSAVYLCASSLVGGGAWNEQFFGPGTRLTVL.

This clone was counted a few times. The chain is built from TRBV4-1 and TRBJ2-7, with 7 bases fitting TRBD1. Germline-derived CDR1 and CDR2 are MGHRA and YSYEKL. J gave up 3 bases and V 5 bases, and 13 bases lay outside the gene matches. The CDR3 sequence is 16 residues long. The CDR3, as DNA: TGCGCCAGCAGCTTTCGACAGGGAAAAGGGCTCTACGAGCAGTACTTC. This translates into CASSFRQGKGLYEQYF.

The chain has TRBV9 and TRBJ2-7; D not resolved. This CDR3 is built from 12 residues. Germline V gives CDR1 SGDLS, CDR2 YYNGEE. The ends were cut back, 0 bases at V and 7 bases at J, with 8 bases in the middle. The CDR3 sequence is CASSVAQGEQYF. The CDR3 DNA follows: TGTGCCAGCAGCGTAGCTCAAGGGGAGCAGTACTTC.

The chain joins TRBV7-3 to TRBJ1-2; D may be TRBD1 (5 bases). The germline V and J ends were trimmed by 3 bases and 1 base, with 6 bases remaining between them. Germline V gene sequence: CDR1 SGHTA, CDR2 FQGTGA. This CDR3 is 13 amino acids long. CDR3 loop: CASSLDNNYGYTF. The CDR3 coding sequence is TGTGCCAGCAGCTTGGACAATAACTATGGCTACACCTTC.

The CDR3 coding sequence is TGTGCCAGTAGTATGATGGGGAGCAGGATGAACACTGAAGCTTTCTTT. It codes for CASSMMGSRMNTEAFF. The chain is built from TRBV19 and TRBJ1-1; D call uncertain. From germline, CDR1 is LNHDA and CDR2 SQIVND (reference sequence). Trimming stripped 3 bases from V and 0 bases from J, with 14 bases between. CDR3 length: 16 amino acids.

V usage is TRBV5-8 and J usage is TRBJ2-7; 8 bases are a match to TRBD1. Unmatched junction bases numbered 6, after V lost 4 bases and J lost 3 bases. From germline, CDR1 is SGHTS and CDR2 YDEGEE. The CDR3 has 14 residues. CDR3 nucleotides: TGTGCCAGCAGCCCCGGGACAGGCCTCTACGAGCAGTACTTC. This translates into CASSPGTGLYEQYF.

The V gene is TRBV6-4, the J gene TRBJ2-3; 7 nucleotides agree with TRBD1. CDR3 size: 13 residues. V lost 6 bases and J lost 3; bases outside the gene matches: 3. Germline V gene sequence: CDR1 MRHNA, CDR2 SNTAGT. DNA for the CDR3: TGTGCCAGCAGCGGGACAGAAACAGATACGCAGTATTTT. It is translated as CASSGTETDTQYF.

This rearrangement joins TRBV19 to TRBJ2-7; tentatively, D is TRBD2 (6 bases). Trimming took 3 bases from V and 4 from J, leaving 13 bases between them. From germline, CDR1 is LNHDA and CDR2 SQIVND (reference sequence). The CDR3 loop spans 14 amino acids. The CDR3: CASSIAPSGYEQYF. In nucleotides, the CDR3 is TGTGCCAGTAGTATCGCCCCCAGCGGGTACGAGCAGTACTTC. Based on the CDR3 plus reference TRBV19 and TRBJ2-7, the full variable domain is DGGITQSPKYLFRKEGQNVTLSCEQNLNHDAMYWYRQDPGQGLRLIYYSQIVNDFQKGDIAEGYSVSREKKESFPLTVTSAQKNPTAFYLCASSIAPSGYEQYFGPGTRLTVT.